The 2 T cell receptor beta chains below all came from one sample that was sequenced in a study of blood T cells in healthy people across ages. Sample-barcoded 5' priming and a J-beta primer mix drove a second PCR of about 7 to 11 cycles. TCRdb reprocessed the 5' RACE reads via MiXCR and lists one record per CDR3 protein. The sample contains 1.5 million to 1.8 million distinct CDR3 sequences, approximately 39% of which appear only once. The material sequenced was blood. The receptors here all came from a young woman in good health.

The chain employs TRBV7-2 and TRBJ1-5; D is undetermined. CDR1 and CDR2 from the germline V gene are SGHTA and FQGNSA. V lost 7 bases to trimming and J lost 2 bases, with 9 bases between them. The CDR3 covers 13 residues. CDR3: CASTRMRNQPQHF. CDR3 in DNA: TGTGCCAGCACACGCATGCGCAATCAGCCCCAGCATTTT.

V is TRBV18 and J is TRBJ2-1; the match to TRBD1 covers 10 bases. The CDR3 extends over 14 amino acids. Germline V gene lookup returns CDR1 KGHSH and CDR2 LQKENI. V lost 1 base, J lost 6 bases, and 0 bases stayed unmatched. The CDR3 region is CASSPRQGANEQFF. Here the CDR3 DNA reads TGTGCCAGCTCACCACGACAGGGGGCCAATGAGCAGTTCTTC.